Below, 15 T cell receptor beta chains from the same sample are listed, as sequenced in a study of T cells in Graves' hyperthyroidism and ophthalmopathy. The TCR beta CDR3 regions underwent amplification using RNA transcripts as the source. The TCR CDR3 was amplified in a first-round RT-PCR using the HTBI primer set. Each CDR3 protein gets one entry after TCRdb re-called the multiplex PCR reads with MiXCR. Of around 800,000 distinct CDR3 sequences in the sample, over 35% were seen once. The sample consisted of blood. The origin of the receptors is a man younger than 35 with Graves' hyperthyroidism.

This rearrangement joins TRBV7-2 to TRBJ2-7; the D is unclear. The germline V gene has CDR1 SGHTA and CDR2 FQGNSA. V was cut by 4 bases and J by 7 bases, with 14 bases left in between. CDR3 size: 13 residues. The CDR3 nucleotides read TGTGCCAGCAGCTCAGCGCCCGAAATTGAGCAGTACTTC. Its protein product is CASSSAPEIEQYF. Full variable domain (remainder filled in from reference TRBV7-2 and TRBJ2-7): GAGVSQSPSNKVTEKGKDVELRCDPISGHTALYWYRQSLGQGLEFLIYFQGNSAPDKSGLPSDRFSAERTGGSVSTLTIQRTQQEDSAVYLCASSSAPEIEQYFGPGTRLTVT.

The chain couples TRBV24-1 to TRBJ1-2; D gene uncertain. The CDR3 is made up of 11 amino acids. Looked up from germline, CDR1 is KGHDR and CDR2 is SFDVKD. V shed 12 bases and J shed 6 bases, with 13 bases lying between them. The CDR3 reads CAAEPSHGYTF. CDR3 sequence (DNA): TGTGCCGCCGAACCCAGTCATGGCTACACCTTC.

V gene TRBV6-5 combines with J gene TRBJ1-2; D unclear. The CDR3 totals 15 residues. Trimming cost V 0 bases and J 3 bases, with 11 bases left between them. Germline-derived CDR1 and CDR2 are MNHEY and SVGAGI. The CDR3, as DNA: TGTGCCAGCAGTTACTCAGGAGGGAGCTACTATGGCTACACCTTC. Its protein is CASSYSGGSYYGYTF.

The J gene is TRBJ1-1, the V gene TRBV13; 10 bases fit TRBD1. After removal of 5 bases from V and 7 bases from J, the junction contained 16 bases not matched to a gene. The CDR3 is made up of 17 amino acids. Germline V gene lookup returns CDR1 PRHDT and CDR2 FYEKMQ (reference sequence). DNA for the CDR3: TGTGCCAGCAGCCTTTGGACCACGGGACAGGGGTACAGTGAAGCTTTCTTT. Translation gives CASSLWTTGQGYSEAFF.

In nucleotides, the CDR3 is TGTGCCACCTCGGACAGGGCCAATGAAGCTTTCTTT. Its translation: CATSDRANEAFF. The rearrangement joins TRBV15 to TRBJ1-1; 8 bases fit TRBD1. Losses at the gene ends were 8 bases for V and 7 bases for J; bases not matched to a gene: 6. The CDR3 spans 12 residues. Germline assignment: CDR1 LNHNV and CDR2 YYDKDF (reference sequence).

There are many counts of this clonotype. The chain joins TRBV20-1 to TRBJ1-1, with a tentative D call TRBD1 (6 bases). Germline CDR1 is DFQATT and CDR2 is SNEGSKA (reference sequence). The CDR3 covers 14 residues. V was cut by 3 bases and J by 0 bases, with 11 bases left in between. The CDR3 is CSARERTVNTEAFF. The CDR3 DNA follows: TGCAGTGCTAGGGAGCGGACAGTGAACACTGAAGCTTTCTTT.

The J gene is TRBJ2-7, the V gene TRBV9; TRBD2 matches at 10 bases. The V and J ends lost 1 base and 7 bases, in that order; junction bases with no gene match: 11. This CDR3 comprises 16 residues. Germline values: CDR1 SGDLS, CDR2 YYNGEE. CDR3 DNA: TGTGCCAGCAGCGTAACCCCTCTAGCGGGAGAGGGGGAGCAGTACTTC. Translated, it gives CASSVTPLAGEGEQYF. Looking up the rest from reference TRBV9 and TRBJ2-7 gives the full variable domain: DSGVTQTPKHLITATGQRVTLRCSPRSGDLSVYWYQQSLDQGLQFLIQYYNGEERAKGNILERFSAQQFPDLHSELNLSSLELGDSALYFCASSVTPLAGEGEQYFGPGTRLTVT.

This clonotype was counted many times. This chain links TRBV25-1 with TRBJ2-7; 8 bases are shared with TRBD1. J lost 5 bases, V lost 3 bases, and 6 bases had no gene match. From germline, CDR1 is MGHDK and CDR2 SYGVNS. This CDR3 is built from 14 residues. CDR3 residues: CASSDSGGPNEQYF. CDR3 sequence (DNA): TGTGCCAGCAGTGATTCAGGGGGCCCAAACGAGCAGTACTTC.

The rearrangement links TRBV5-1 to TRBJ1-1, with D hard to call. V was clipped by 7 bases and J by 4 bases, with 14 bases between them. Germline loops: CDR1 SGHRS, CDR2 YFSETQ. The CDR3 has 13 amino acids. CDR3 nucleotides: TGCGCCAGCTCCGGGGAGAAGGGCACTGAAGCTTTCTTT. Amino acids: CASSGEKGTEAFF.

At least ten counts were recorded for this clonotype. J is TRBJ2-2 and V is TRBV20-1; D not certain. This CDR3 is 12 amino acids long. Per germline, CDR1 DFQATT and CDR2 SNEGSKA (reference sequence). The V gene lost 2 bases and the J gene lost 0 bases, with 1 base spanning the gap. DNA for the CDR3: TGCAGTGCTAGACCGAACACCGGGGAGCTGTTTTTT. As protein: CSARPNTGELFF.

This chain uses TRBV25-1 with TRBJ1-2, with 9 bases matching TRBD1. The germline V gene encodes CDR1 MGHDK and CDR2 SYGVNS. The CDR3 consists of 14 residues. The ends lost 8 bases at V and 2 bases at J; junction bases unmatched: 6. CDR3 DNA sequence: TGTGCCAGCGGTGGACAGGGGACCAACTATGGCTACACCTTC. It encodes CASGGQGTNYGYTF.

This chain connects TRBV9 to TRBJ1-1; the D is unclear. The CDR3 has 11 amino acids. CDR1 SGDLS and CDR2 YYNGEE come from the germline V gene. V lost 6 bases and J lost 5, with 8 bases in between. The CDR3 protein is CASTSRTEAFF. For the CDR3, the DNA is TGTGCCAGCACCTCCCGAACTGAAGCTTTCTTT.

The chain links TRBV12-3 or TRBV12-4 to TRBJ1-5, with a possible D match to TRBD1 (5 bases). The CDR3 sequence is 16 residues long. V was shortened by 5 bases and J by 3 bases, with 17 bases between the two germline ends. CDR3 coding DNA: TGTGCCAGCAGTGACTCGATGGGACGGACCAATCAGCCCCAGCATTTT. Amino acids: CASSDSMGRTNQPQHF.

The chain has TRBV24-1 and TRBJ2-2; 13 nucleotides agree with TRBD2. Trimming took 3 bases from V and 5 from J; bases not matched to a gene: 5. This CDR3 contains 17 residues. The germline V gene encodes CDR1 KGHDR and CDR2 SFDVKD. CDR3 region: CATSDTGTSGVTGELFF. CDR3 coding DNA: TGTGCCACCAGTGATACCGGGACTAGCGGGGTGACCGGGGAGCTGTTTTTT.

Comment on this clonotype: Its ends do not fully match the called genes, so a read error is possible. The gene calls are TRBV7-2 and TRBJ2-7; D is tentatively TRBD1 or TRBD2 (5 bases each). Germline-derived CDR1 and CDR2 are SGHTA and FQGNSA. The CDR3 extends over 16 amino acids. CDR3 region: CASSQRFPLRGDEQYF. CDR3 nucleotides: TGCGCCAGCAGCCAACGATTCCCTTTAAGAGGGGACGAGCAGTACTTC.